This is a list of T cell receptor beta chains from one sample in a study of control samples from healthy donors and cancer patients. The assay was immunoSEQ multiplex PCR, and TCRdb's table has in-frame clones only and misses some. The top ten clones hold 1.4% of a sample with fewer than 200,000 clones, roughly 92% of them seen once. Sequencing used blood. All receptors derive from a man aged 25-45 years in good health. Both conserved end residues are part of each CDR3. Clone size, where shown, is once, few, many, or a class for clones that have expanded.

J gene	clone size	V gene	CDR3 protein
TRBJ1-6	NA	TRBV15	CATSRGRDPNSPLHF
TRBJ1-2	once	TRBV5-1	CASSRTRSTDYGYTF
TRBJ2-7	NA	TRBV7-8	CASSPLTANYEQYF
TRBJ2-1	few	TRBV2	CASSVIYPSYNEQFF
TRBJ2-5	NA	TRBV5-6	CASSSMTDFWETQYF
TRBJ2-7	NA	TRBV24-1	CATSARGGGYEQYF
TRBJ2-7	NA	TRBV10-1	CAIYPLGPGRYF
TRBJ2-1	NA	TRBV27	CASSLGVIGPLGSYNEQFF
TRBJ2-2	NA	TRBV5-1	CASSFGPNTGELFF
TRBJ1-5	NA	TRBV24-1	CATSDRDRGTDQPQHF
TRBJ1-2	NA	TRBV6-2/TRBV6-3	CASSPEAHTAHNYGYTF
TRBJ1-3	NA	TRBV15	CATSRDRRRGTGNTIYF
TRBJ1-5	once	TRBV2	CASSGQGVGNNQPQHF
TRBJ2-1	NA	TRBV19	CASIPTGTSGSREQFF